These T cell receptor beta chains were read from a single sample in a study of tumor-infiltrating lymphocytes in localized non-small cell lung cancer. TCRdb keeps only in-frame clones here, not all; method: immunoSEQ multiplex PCR. The table shows roughly 16,000 clones, with more than 60% occurring only once. The source material was lung tumor tissue. Every receptor here comes from a human donor with non-small cell lung cancer. Both conserved end residues are part of each CDR3. The D gene is left open where the match is weak. The size entry is marked missing in some rows and otherwise reads once, few, many or a size class.

DNA,CDR3,J,V,size,D
TGTGCCAGCAGCTTGGTGGCTAGCAAAGAGACCCAGTACTTC,CASSLVASKETQYF,TRBJ2-5,TRBV5-4,-,-
TGTGCCAGCATCCTGCAGGGGGCGGGCCCCGGGGAGCTGTTTTTT,CASILQGAGPGELFF,TRBJ2-2,TRBV28,-,TRBD1
TGTGCCAGCAGCTTGGGCGGGGAAAAACTGTTTTTT,CASSLGGEKLFF,TRBJ1-4,TRBV7-9,-,-
TGTGCCAGCAGTGAGCGTAGCGGGAGGGCCTACGAGCAGTACTTC,CASSERSGRAYEQYF,TRBJ2-7,TRBV27,-,TRBD2
TGTGCCAGCAGCTTTCCCGCGGTACGAGAGACCCAGTACTTC,CASSFPAVRETQYF,TRBJ2-5,TRBV7-2,-,-
TGTGCCAGCAGCTTTCTAAGGTCTGGAACCACTGAAGCTTTCTTT,CASSFLRSGTTEAFF,TRBJ1-1,TRBV11-2,-,-
TGCGCCAGCAGCCCGGATGGGAGGAAAAACATTCAGTACTTC,CASSPDGRKNIQYF,TRBJ2-4,TRBV4-1,-,-
TGTGCCAGCAGCGCCGGGACTAGCGGGAGTACAGATACGCAGTATTTT,CASSAGTSGSTDTQYF,TRBJ2-3,TRBV5-8,-,TRBD2
TGTGCCAGCAGCACAGGGACACCACTCGGGCAGTACTTC,CASSTGTPLGQYF,TRBJ2-7,TRBV25-1,few,-
TGCGCCAGCAGCCAAGATTCTGTCTTGGACAGCGTAAGCTCCTACGAGCAGTACTTC,CASSQDSVLDSVSSYEQYF,TRBJ2-7,TRBV4-3,few,-
TGTGCCAGCAGCTTCCGTGCAGGGGGCGGAGAAGCTTTCTTT,CASSFRAGGGEAFF,TRBJ1-1,TRBV7-6,-,TRBD1